One sample yielded the 21 T cell receptor beta chains listed below, sequenced in a study of technical replicates of blood from a handful of donors. Measured with immunoSEQ multiplex PCR; TCRdb has only the in-frame clones, and not every one. The repertoire includes tens of thousands of clones, roughly 92% of them detected once, and about 0.37% sits in the top ten. Specimen: T cells isolated from PBMCs. Receptor source: a human donor in good health.

This clone occurred once. The gene calls are TRBV7-9 and TRBJ1-6; 8 bases are shared with TRBD1. The J segment lost 7 bases and the V segment lost 3 bases, leaving 11 bases of the junction unmatched. The CDR3 spans 17 residues. Germline values: CDR1 SEHNR, CDR2 FQNEAQ (reference sequence). CDR3 in DNA: TGTGCCAGCAGCTTGGGAGCAGGGGGCCGGTCAAATTCACCCCTCCACTTT. This gives the protein CASSLGAGGRSNSPLHF.

The chain combines TRBV7-6 with TRBJ2-7; 8 nucleotides line up with TRBD2. The junction had 7 bases not matched to a gene; V was cut back by 1 base and J by 5 bases. CDR1 SGHVS and CDR2 FNYEAQ come from the germline V gene. CDR3 length: 15 amino acids. CDR3 sequence (DNA): TGTGCCAGCAGCTTAGGCCCAGCGGGAGCCAACGAGCAGTACTTC. Amino acid sequence: CASSLGPAGANEQYF.

The J gene is TRBJ2-7, the V gene TRBV2, with 8 bases fitting TRBD2. Germline values: CDR1 SNHLY, CDR2 FYNNEI. J gave up 5 bases and V 7 bases, and 10 bases lay outside the gene matches. CDR3 length: 14 residues. In DNA form, the CDR3 reads TGTGCCAGCACCCCGTTGCGGGAGGTAAACGAGCAGTACTTC. This codes for CASTPLREVNEQYF.

This chain uses TRBV5-1 with TRBJ2-3; D is possibly TRBD2 (7 bases). The V and J ends lost 0 bases and 7 bases respectively, with 24 bases between them. Germline CDR1 reads SGHRS; CDR2 reads YFSETQ. This CDR3 contains 18 residues. The CDR3 is CASSLASSGGGIRNTQYF. CDR3 bases: TGCGCCAGCAGCTTGGCCTCTAGCGGAGGGGGGATCAGGAATACGCAGTATTTT.

The chain couples TRBV28 to TRBJ1-2, with D perhaps TRBD1 (5 bases). V gave up 5 bases and J gave up 6 bases, with 16 bases separating them. Germline V gene lookup returns CDR1 MDHEN and CDR2 SYDVKM. The CDR3 has 14 amino acids. The CDR3 reads CASSPLRGGDGYTF. CDR3 nucleotide sequence: TGTGCCAGCAGTCCCCTTAGGGGAGGGGATGGCTACACCTTC.

This clone was seen only once. V and J are TRBV7-2 and TRBJ1-1; D is uncertain. V lost 0 bases, J lost 0 bases, and 8 bases lay in between. CDR1 is SGHTA, CDR2 FQGNSA, per germline. The CDR3 contains 15 residues. The CDR3 spells CASSLAGGVNTEAFF. The CDR3 DNA reads TGTGCCAGCAGCTTAGCCGGAGGAGTGAACACTGAAGCTTTCTTT.

The chain joins TRBV7-2 to TRBJ2-1; D might be TRBD2 (5 bases). This CDR3 is 15 amino acids long. Germline V gene sequence: CDR1 SGHTA, CDR2 FQGNSA. V was clipped by 2 bases and J by 7 bases, with 15 bases between them. The CDR3 protein is CASSLSSPQRNEQFF. The CDR3 DNA follows: TGTGCCAGCAGCTTATCTAGCCCGCAAAGGAATGAGCAGTTCTTC.

The genes are TRBV6-5 and TRBJ1-1; the match to TRBD1 covers 7 bases. From germline, CDR1 is MNHEY and CDR2 SVGAGI. The CDR3 covers 15 residues. The V segment lost 6 bases and the J segment 3 bases; nucleotides outside the gene matches: 10. The CDR3: CASRARQGLDTEAFF. The CDR3 DNA is TGTGCCAGCAGGGCTAGACAGGGATTGGACACTGAAGCTTTCTTT.

The rearrangement links TRBV7-2 to TRBJ2-7, with TRBD1 identical over 9 bases. Germline V lookup: CDR1 SGHTA, CDR2 FQGNSA. V was pared by 5 bases and J by 7 bases, with 15 bases of the junction left unmatched. The CDR3 totals 16 residues. In DNA form, the CDR3 reads TGTGCCAGCAGCGATTACCGGGACAGGGAGGGTTGGGAGCAGTACTTC. Translated, it gives CASSDYRDREGWEQYF.

This rearrangement joins TRBV14 to TRBJ2-3; D gene uncertain. This CDR3 region has 15 residues. The V gene lost 0 bases and the J gene lost 0 bases, with 7 bases spanning the gap. CDR1 is SGHDN and CDR2 is FVKESK in the germline V gene. As DNA, the CDR3 is TGTGCCAGCAGCCAAGAAAAACTAAGCACAGATACGCAGTATTTT. Translated, it gives CASSQEKLSTDTQYF.

The V and J genes are TRBV7-3 and TRBJ2-6; TRBD2 is a possible D gene (6 bases). Trimming removed 11 bases at V and 4 bases at J, with 21 bases between. The CDR3 totals 16 residues. Germline V gene data show CDR1 as SGHTA and CDR2 as FQGTGA. The CDR3 DNA reads TGTGCCGGGGGGTCAGGGCCCGGTGGGGGGGCCAACGTCCTGACTTTC. This sequence encodes CAGGSGPGGGANVLTF.

This clone appeared a single time. The V call is TRBV7-3, the J call TRBJ2-1; a possible D gene is TRBD2 (5 bases). This CDR3 has 13 residues. The germline gives CDR1 SGHTA, CDR2 FQGTGA. V was trimmed by 5 bases and J by 4 bases, leaving 9 bases between them. CDR3 amino acids: CASSQDFYNEQFF. CDR3 bases: TGTGCCAGCAGCCAGGACTTTTACAATGAGCAGTTCTTC.

The chain combines TRBV4-2 with TRBJ2-6; 8 nucleotides match TRBD1. The CDR3 is 16 amino acids. Looked up from germline, CDR1 is LGHNA and CDR2 is YNFKEQ. The trim removed 4 bases at V and 6 bases at J, leaving 8 bases unmatched. The CDR3 here is CASSRSPGQEANVLTF. CDR3 in DNA: TGTGCCAGCAGCCGCTCTCCGGGACAGGAGGCCAACGTCCTGACTTTC.

V and J are TRBV7-8 and TRBJ2-5; D may be TRBD2 (5 bases). CDR1 and CDR2 from the germline V gene are SGHVS and FQNEAQ. The length of the CDR3 is 15 residues. Trimming removed 5 bases from V and 5 bases from J, with 18 bases in between. The DNA for the CDR3 is TGTGCCAGCAGCCCTATTCGTGGGAGACACGAGACCCAGTACTTC. This translates into CASSPIRGRHETQYF.

The chain is built from TRBV6-5 and TRBJ1-2; D is perhaps TRBD1 (6 bases). V shed 2 bases and J shed 4 bases, with 11 bases lying between them. Germline V gene sequence: CDR1 MNHEY, CDR2 SVGAGI. This CDR3 has 14 amino acids. CDR3 DNA: TGTGCCAGCAGTTACGGGGGCGAAGGCTATGGCTACACCTTC. Its protein is CASSYGGEGYGYTF.

The chain carries TRBV15 and TRBJ2-7, with D hard to call. The CDR3 is made up of 15 amino acids. Germline V gene data show CDR1 as LNHNV and CDR2 as YYDKDF (reference sequence). V was cut by 1 base and J by 1 base, with 11 bases left in between. The chain's CDR3 is CATSRAYVESYEQYF. Written as DNA, the CDR3 is TGTGCCACCAGCAGAGCCTACGTCGAGTCCTACGAGCAGTACTTC.

The rearrangement uses TRBV7-9 and TRBJ1-4, with unresolved D. Trimming pared 4 bases from V and 5 bases from J, leaving 11 bases between. The CDR3 sequence is 14 residues long. Per germline, CDR1 SEHNR and CDR2 FQNEAQ (reference sequence). The CDR3, as DNA: TGTGCCAGCAGCTCCGGCAGGTCCAATGAAAAACTGTTTTTT. It specifies CASSSGRSNEKLFF.

The genes are TRBV6-5 and TRBJ2-1; D not resolved. The CDR3 consists of 15 residues. V shed 5 bases and J shed 1 base, with 12 bases lying between them. Germline CDR1 MNHEY, CDR2 SVGAGI. The chain's CDR3 is CASSPFVSSYNEQFF. Here the CDR3 DNA reads TGTGCCAGCAGTCCCTTCGTGTCTTCCTACAATGAGCAGTTCTTC.

The CDR3 DNA reads as TGTGCCAGCAGATCCCAGGGAAACACTGAAGCTTTCTTT. Translating it yields CASRSQGNTEAFF. The chain uses TRBV7-2 and TRBJ1-1; D may be TRBD1 (5 bases). The CDR3 has 13 amino acids. The V end was cut by 6 bases, the J end by 2 bases, with 10 bases between. Germline V lookup: CDR1 SGHTA, CDR2 FQGNSA. The full variable domain, rest sourced from reference TRBV7-2 and TRBJ1-1, is GAGVSQSPSNKVTEKGKDVELRCDPISGHTALYWYRQSLGQGLEFLIYFQGNSAPDKSGLPSDRFSAERTGGSVSTLTIQRTQQEDSAVYLCASRSQGNTEAFFGQGTRLTVV.

This clone was counted a single time. V gene TRBV30 combines with J gene TRBJ2-7, with a weak D call TRBD1 (6 bases). CDR3 size: 14 residues. Germline CDR1 is GTSNPN and CDR2 is SVGIG (reference sequence). V lost 3 bases and J 2 bases, leaving 14 bases between the germline ends. CDR3 in amino acids: CAWSGTSVTYEQYF. CDR3 in DNA: TGTGCCTGGAGCGGGACAAGCGTCACCTACGAGCAGTACTTC.

The rearrangement links TRBV7-6 to TRBJ2-1, with TRBD2 matching 7 bases. CDR1 is SGHVS and CDR2 is FNYEAQ in the germline V gene. This CDR3 spans 13 amino acids. The junction had 3 bases not matched to a gene; V was cut back by 4 bases and J by 6 bases. CDR3 in DNA: TGTGCCAGCAGCTCCCCGGGGGGCAATGAGCAGTTCTTC. Amino acids: CASSSPGGNEQFF.